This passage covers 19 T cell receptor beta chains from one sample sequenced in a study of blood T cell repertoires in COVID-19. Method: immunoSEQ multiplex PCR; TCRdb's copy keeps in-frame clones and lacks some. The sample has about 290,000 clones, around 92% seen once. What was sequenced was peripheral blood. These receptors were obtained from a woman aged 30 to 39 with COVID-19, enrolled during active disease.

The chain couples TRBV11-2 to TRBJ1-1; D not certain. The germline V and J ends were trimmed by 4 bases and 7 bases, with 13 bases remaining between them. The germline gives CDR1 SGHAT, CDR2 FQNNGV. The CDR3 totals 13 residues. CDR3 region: CASSSPSRGEAFF. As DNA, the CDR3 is TGTGCCAGCAGCTCTCCTTCGAGAGGTGAAGCTTTCTTT. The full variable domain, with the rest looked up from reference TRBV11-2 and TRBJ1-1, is EAGVAQSPRYKIIEKRQSVAFWCNPISGHATLYWYQQILGQGPKLLIQFQNNGVVDDSQLPKDRFSAERLKGVDSTLKIQPAKLEDSAVYLCASSSPSRGEAFFGQGTRLTVV.

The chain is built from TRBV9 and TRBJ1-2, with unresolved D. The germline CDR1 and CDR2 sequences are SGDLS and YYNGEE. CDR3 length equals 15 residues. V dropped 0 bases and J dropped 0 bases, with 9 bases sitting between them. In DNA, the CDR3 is TGTGCCAGCAGCGTAGATTTCTCGGCTAACTATGGCTACACCTTC. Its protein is CASSVDFSANYGYTF.

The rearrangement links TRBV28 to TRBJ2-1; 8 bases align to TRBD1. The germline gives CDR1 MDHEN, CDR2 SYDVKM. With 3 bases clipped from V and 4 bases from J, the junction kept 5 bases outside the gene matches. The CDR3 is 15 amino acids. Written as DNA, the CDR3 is TGTGCCAGCAGTTTTTTTGGACAGGGATACAATGAGCAGTTCTTC. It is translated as CASSFFGQGYNEQFF.

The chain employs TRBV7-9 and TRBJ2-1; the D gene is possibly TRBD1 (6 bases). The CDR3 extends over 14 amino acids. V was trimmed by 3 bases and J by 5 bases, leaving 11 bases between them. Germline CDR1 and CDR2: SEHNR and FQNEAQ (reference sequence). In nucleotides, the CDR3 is TGTGCCAGCAGCTTCAGACAGGCTAACAATGAGCAGTTCTTC. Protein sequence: CASSFRQANNEQFF.

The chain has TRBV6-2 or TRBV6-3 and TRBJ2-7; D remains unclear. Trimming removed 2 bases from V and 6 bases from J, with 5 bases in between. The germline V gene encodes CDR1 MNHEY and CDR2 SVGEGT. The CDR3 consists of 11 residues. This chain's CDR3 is CASSYGAEQYF. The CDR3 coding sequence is TGTGCCAGCAGTTACGGAGCCGAGCAGTACTTC.

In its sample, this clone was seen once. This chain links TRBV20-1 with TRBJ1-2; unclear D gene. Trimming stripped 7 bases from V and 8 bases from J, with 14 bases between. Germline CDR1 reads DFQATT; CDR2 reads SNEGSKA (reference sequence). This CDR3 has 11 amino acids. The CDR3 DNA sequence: TGCAGTGACCCCGCAGCGAAGGGCTACACCTTC. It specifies CSDPAAKGYTF.

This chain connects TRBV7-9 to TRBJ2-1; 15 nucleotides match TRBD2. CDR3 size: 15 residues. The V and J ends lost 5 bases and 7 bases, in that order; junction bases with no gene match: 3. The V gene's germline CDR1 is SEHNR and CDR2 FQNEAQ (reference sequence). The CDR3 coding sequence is TGTGCCAGCAGCGCGGGACTAGCGGGGGGAAATGAGCAGTTCTTC. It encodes CASSAGLAGGNEQFF.

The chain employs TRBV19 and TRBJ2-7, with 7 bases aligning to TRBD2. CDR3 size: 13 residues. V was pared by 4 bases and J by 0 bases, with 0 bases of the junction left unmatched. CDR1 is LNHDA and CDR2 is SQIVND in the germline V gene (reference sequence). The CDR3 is CASSREGSYEQYF. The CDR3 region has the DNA TGTGCCAGTAGTAGGGAGGGCTCCTACGAGCAGTACTTC.

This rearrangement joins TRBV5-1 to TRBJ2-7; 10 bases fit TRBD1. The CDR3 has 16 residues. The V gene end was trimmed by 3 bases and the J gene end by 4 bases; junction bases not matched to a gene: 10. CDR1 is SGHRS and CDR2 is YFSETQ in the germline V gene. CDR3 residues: CASSYTPGQGFYEQYF. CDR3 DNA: TGCGCCAGCAGCTACACTCCGGGACAGGGGTTTTACGAGCAGTACTTC.

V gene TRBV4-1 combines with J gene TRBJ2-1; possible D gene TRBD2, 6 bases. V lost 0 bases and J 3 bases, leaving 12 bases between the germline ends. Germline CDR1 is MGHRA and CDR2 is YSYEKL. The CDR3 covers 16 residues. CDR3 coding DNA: TGCGCCAGCAGCCAAGATGGCGGGGTGAACTACAATGAGCAGTTCTTC. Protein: CASSQDGGVNYNEQFF.

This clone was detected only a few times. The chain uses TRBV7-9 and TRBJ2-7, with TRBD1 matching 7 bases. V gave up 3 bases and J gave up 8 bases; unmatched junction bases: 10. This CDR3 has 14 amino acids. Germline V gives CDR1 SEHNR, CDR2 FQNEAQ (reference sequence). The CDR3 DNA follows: TGTGCCAGCAGCTTCTGGACAGGATCTACGAAGCAGTACTTC. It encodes CASSFWTGSTKQYF. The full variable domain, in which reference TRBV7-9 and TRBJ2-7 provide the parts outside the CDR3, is DTGVSQNPRHKITKRGQNVTFRCDPISEHNRLYWYRQTLGQGPEFLTYFQNEAQLEKSRLLSDRFSAERPKGSFSTLEIQRTEQGDSAMYLCASSFWTGSTKQYFGPGTRLTVT.

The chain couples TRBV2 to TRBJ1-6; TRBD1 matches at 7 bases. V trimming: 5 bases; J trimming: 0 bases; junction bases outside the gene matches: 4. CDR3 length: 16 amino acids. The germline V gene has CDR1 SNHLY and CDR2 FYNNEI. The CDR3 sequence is CASSRRGSSYNSPLHF. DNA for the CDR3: TGTGCCAGCAGTCGCAGGGGGAGCTCCTATAATTCACCCCTCCACTTT.

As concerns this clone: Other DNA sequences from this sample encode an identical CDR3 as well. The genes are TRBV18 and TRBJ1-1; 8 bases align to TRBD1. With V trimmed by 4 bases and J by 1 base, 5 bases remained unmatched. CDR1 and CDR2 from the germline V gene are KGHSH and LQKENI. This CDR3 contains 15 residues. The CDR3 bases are TGTGCCAGCTCACGCGGACAGGGAGGGAACACTGAAGCTTTCTTT. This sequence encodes CASSRGQGGNTEAFF.

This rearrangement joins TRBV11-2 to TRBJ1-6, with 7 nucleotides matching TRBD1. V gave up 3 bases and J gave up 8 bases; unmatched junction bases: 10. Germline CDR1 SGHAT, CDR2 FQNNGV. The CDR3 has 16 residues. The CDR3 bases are TGTGCCAGCAGCTTCTTAAGGGGGCGCGGTTATTCACCCCTCCACTTT. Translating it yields CASSFLRGRGYSPLHF.

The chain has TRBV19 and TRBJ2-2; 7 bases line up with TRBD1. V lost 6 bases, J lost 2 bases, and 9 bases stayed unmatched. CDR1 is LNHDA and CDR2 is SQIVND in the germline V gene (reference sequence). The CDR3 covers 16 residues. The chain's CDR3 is CASSLANRGNTGELFF. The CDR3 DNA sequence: TGTGCCAGTAGCCTAGCAAACAGGGGTAACACCGGGGAGCTGTTTTTT.

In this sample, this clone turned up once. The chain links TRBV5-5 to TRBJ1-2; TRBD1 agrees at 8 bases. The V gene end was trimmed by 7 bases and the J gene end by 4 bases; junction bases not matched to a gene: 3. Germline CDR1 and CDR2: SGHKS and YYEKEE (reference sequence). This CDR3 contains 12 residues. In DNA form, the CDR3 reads TGTGCCAGCGCGACAGGGGCCTATGGCTACACCTTC. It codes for CASATGAYGYTF.

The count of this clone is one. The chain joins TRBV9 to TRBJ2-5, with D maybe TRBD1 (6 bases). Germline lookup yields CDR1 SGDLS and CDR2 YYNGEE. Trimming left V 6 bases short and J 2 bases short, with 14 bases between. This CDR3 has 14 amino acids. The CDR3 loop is CASTPGQPQETQYF. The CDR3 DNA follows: TGTGCCAGCACCCCAGGACAGCCACAAGAGACCCAGTACTTC.

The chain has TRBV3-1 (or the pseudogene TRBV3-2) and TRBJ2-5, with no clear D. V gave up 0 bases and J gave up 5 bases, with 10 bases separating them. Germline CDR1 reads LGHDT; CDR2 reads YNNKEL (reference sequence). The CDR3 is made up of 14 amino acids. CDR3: CASSQDGPGETQYF. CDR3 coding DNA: TGTGCCAGCAGCCAAGACGGTCCCGGGGAGACCCAGTACTTC.

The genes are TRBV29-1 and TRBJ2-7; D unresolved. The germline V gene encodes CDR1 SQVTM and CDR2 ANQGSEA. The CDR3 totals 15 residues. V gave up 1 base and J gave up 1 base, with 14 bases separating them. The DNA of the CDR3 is TGCAGCGTTGAAGGCTATGATGGCAGGTCCTACGAGCAGTACTTC. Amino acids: CSVEGYDGRSYEQYF.